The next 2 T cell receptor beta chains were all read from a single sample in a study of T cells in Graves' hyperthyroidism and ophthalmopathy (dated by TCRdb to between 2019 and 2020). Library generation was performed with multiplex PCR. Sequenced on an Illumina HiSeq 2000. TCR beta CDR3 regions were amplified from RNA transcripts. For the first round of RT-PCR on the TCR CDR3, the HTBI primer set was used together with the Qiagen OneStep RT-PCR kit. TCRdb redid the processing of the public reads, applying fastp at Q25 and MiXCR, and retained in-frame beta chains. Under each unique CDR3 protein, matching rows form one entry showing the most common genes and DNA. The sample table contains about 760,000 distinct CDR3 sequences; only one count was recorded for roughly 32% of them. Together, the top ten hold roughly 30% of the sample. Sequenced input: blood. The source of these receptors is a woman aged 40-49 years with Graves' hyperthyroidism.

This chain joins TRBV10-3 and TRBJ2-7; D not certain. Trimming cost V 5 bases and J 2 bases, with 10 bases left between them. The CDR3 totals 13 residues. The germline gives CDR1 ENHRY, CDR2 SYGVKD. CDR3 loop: CAISIGAPYEQYF. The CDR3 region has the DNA TGTGCCATCAGTATAGGTGCCCCCTACGAGCAGTACTTC.

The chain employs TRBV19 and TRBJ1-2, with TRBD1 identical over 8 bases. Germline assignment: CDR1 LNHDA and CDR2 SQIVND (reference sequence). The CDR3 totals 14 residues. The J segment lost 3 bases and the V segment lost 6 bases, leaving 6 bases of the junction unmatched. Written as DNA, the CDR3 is TGTGCCAGTAGGACCGCGGACAGGGACTATGGCTACACCTTC. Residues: CASRTADRDYGYTF.